These 26 T cell receptor beta chains came from one sample sequenced in a study of blood T cells in healthy people across ages. Next came a second PCR, run for about 6 to 12 cycles, which used a sample-barcoded 5' primer along with a J-beta primer mix. TCRdb redid the calling of the 5' RACE reads with MiXCR, one entry per CDR3 protein. The sample shows roughly 650,000 distinct CDR3 sequences, roughly 30% of them seen only once. Specimen: blood. These receptors were obtained from a woman aged 80 or older in good health.

A few counts support this clonotype. One base away lies a much larger clone, so this may be a sequencing read error. The chain uses TRBV12-3 or TRBV12-4 and TRBJ2-3; tentatively, D is TRBD1 (6 bases). CDR3 length: 15 residues. For the CDR3, the DNA is TGTGCCAGCAGCACCAGGGGCGAGGGCACAGATGCGCAGTATTTT. This encodes CASSTRGEGTDAQYF.

This clonotype was detected many times. The chain uses TRBV9 and TRBJ2-3; 10 bases match TRBD2. Germline lookup yields CDR1 SGDLS and CDR2 YYNGEE. Trimming cost V 5 bases and J 0 bases; bases outside gene matches: 6. CDR3 length equals 16 residues. The CDR3 loop is CASSGVAGGSTDTQYF. CDR3 nucleotides: TGTGCCAGCAGTGGGGTAGCGGGGGGAAGCACAGATACGCAGTATTTT.

About this clonotype: A much larger clone differs by one base, so this may be a read error. The V call is TRBV5-6, the J call TRBJ2-5; TRBD1 aligns across 11 bases. With the DNA end fitting TRBJ2-7 better, the J assignment may be wrong. Germline values: CDR1 SGHDT, CDR2 YYEEEE. CDR3 length: 16 amino acids. CDR3 region: CASSWITGTGGDEQYF. The CDR3 DNA follows: TGTGCCAGCAGCTGGATAACCGGGACAGGGGGGGACGAGCAGTACTTC.

This clonotype was seen at least ten times. CDR3 loop: CASSQEADTQYF. The CDR3 region has the DNA TGCGCCAGCAGCCAAGAGGCGGATACGCAGTATTTT. This sequence joins TRBV4-3 and TRBJ2-3; D call uncertain. The CDR3 runs 12 residues. Between the trimmed V and J ends, which lost 0 bases and 6 bases, there was a span of 4 bases. Germline values: CDR1 LGHNA, CDR2 YSLEER.

Here the CDR3 reads CACTISYGTDTQYF. In DNA, the CDR3 is TGTGCCTGTACCATCTCTTACGGCACAGATACGCAGTATTTT. The chain recombines TRBV19 with TRBJ2-3; D is unclear. The CDR3 has 14 amino acids. With 11 bases removed from V and 1 base from J, the gap between germline ends came to 16 bases. CDR1 is LNHDA and CDR2 is SQIVND in the germline V gene (reference sequence).

This clonotype was detected ten times or more. The rearrangement joins TRBV5-1 to TRBJ2-3, with 13 bases matching TRBD2. The V and J ends lost 5 bases and 4 bases, in that order; junction bases with no gene match: 7. The CDR3 consists of 16 residues. CDR1 SGHRS and CDR2 YFSETQ come from the germline V gene. The CDR3 is CASSKRTSGGSDTQYF. The CDR3 DNA is TGCGCCAGCAGTAAGCGGACTAGCGGGGGTTCAGATACGCAGTATTTT.

This clonotype was seen at least ten times. The J gene is TRBJ2-7, the V gene TRBV6-5; D may be TRBD1 or TRBD2 (7 bases each). Trimming took 6 bases from V and 5 from J, leaving 17 bases between them. CDR1 is MNHEY, CDR2 SVGAGI, per germline. The length of the CDR3 is 14 residues. The CDR3: CASSLWEGANEQYF. CDR3 DNA: TGTGCCAGCAGCCTCTGGGAGGGGGCAAACGAGCAGTACTTC.

V gene TRBV4-1 combines with J gene TRBJ2-7; 9 bases are a match to TRBD2. CDR1 and CDR2 from the germline V gene are MGHRA and YSYEKL. This CDR3 contains 16 residues. After removal of 0 bases from V and 3 bases from J, the junction contained 6 bases not matched to a gene. The CDR3 reads CASSQDHTSGFYEQYF. The CDR3 region has the DNA TGCGCCAGCAGCCAAGATCACACTAGCGGGTTCTACGAGCAGTACTTC.

Concerning this clonotype: A read error is possible here, since a much larger clone lies one base away. The chain employs TRBV13 and TRBJ2-5; D perhaps matches TRBD2 (5 bases). Trimming cost V 4 bases and J 11 bases, with 20 bases left between them. Looked up from germline, CDR1 is PRHDT and CDR2 is FYEKMQ (reference sequence). This CDR3 contains 14 residues. The CDR3 spells CASSSRKEIGEQYF. CDR3 nucleotide sequence: TGTGCCAGCAGCTCACGTAAGGAGATCGGGGAGCAGTACTTC.

The chain is built from TRBV20-1 and TRBJ1-5, with 7 bases lining up with TRBD1. J gave up 6 bases and V 2 bases, and 7 bases lay outside the gene matches. The CDR3 length is 14 residues. The germline CDR1 and CDR2 sequences are DFQATT and SNEGSKA (reference sequence). CDR3 residues: CSARRQGGFQPQHF. CDR3 coding DNA: TGCAGTGCTAGAAGACAGGGAGGCTTTCAGCCCCAGCATTTT.

This clonotype came up many times. A much larger clone differs by one base, so this may be a read error. The CDR3 loop reads CAIREARYNEQFF. CDR3 in DNA: TGTGCCATCAGGGAGGCCAGATACAATGAGCAGTTCTTC. The rearrangement joins TRBV10-3 to TRBJ2-1, with D possibly TRBD2 on 5 matching bases. The CDR3 has 13 residues. The V end lost 6 bases, the J end lost 4 bases, and 10 bases lay between the germline ends. The germline V gene encodes CDR1 ENHRY and CDR2 SYGVKD.

Of note for this clonotype: A much larger clone is a single base away; this may be a read error. This chain links TRBV9 with TRBJ2-3; the D gene is possibly TRBD2 (6 bases). V lost 1 base, J lost 2 bases, and 14 bases lay in between. The CDR3 is 16 residues long. Germline CDR1 SGDLS, CDR2 YYNGEE. In DNA, the CDR3 is TGTGCCAGCAGCGTAATGGATAGCGGCTTCACAGATACGCAGTATTTT. Amino acids: CASSVMDSGFTDTQYF.

At least ten counts were recorded for this clonotype. The chain carries TRBV5-1 and TRBJ2-7; 8 nucleotides align to TRBD1. The CDR3 length is 15 residues. Germline CDR1 is SGHRS and CDR2 is YFSETQ. V was pared by 4 bases and J by 1 base, with 7 bases of the junction left unmatched. The chain's CDR3 is CASSPQGTGSYEQYF. The CDR3 DNA sequence: TGCGCCAGCAGCCCCCAAGGGACAGGTTCCTACGAGCAGTACTTC.

A single count supports this clonotype. The chain carries TRBV29-1 and TRBJ2-7, with D unresolved. This CDR3 contains 13 residues. Trimming pared 4 bases from V and 3 bases from J, leaving 13 bases between. The germline V gene encodes CDR1 SQVTM and CDR2 ANQGSEA. The CDR3 DNA reads TGCAGCGTTGGGGCCGGACGGATCTACGAGCAGTACTTC. Translation gives CSVGAGRIYEQYF.

V usage is TRBV28 and J usage is TRBJ2-2, with D perhaps TRBD1 or TRBD2 (5 bases each). The V end was cut by 5 bases, the J end by 1 base, with 17 bases between. The CDR3 extends over 17 amino acids. CDR1 and CDR2 (germline): MDHEN, SYDVKM. Here the CDR3 reads CASSEVGLAQNTGELFF. DNA for the CDR3: TGTGCCAGCAGTGAGGTGGGGCTAGCCCAGAACACCGGGGAGCTGTTTTTT.

The chain combines TRBV20-1 with TRBJ2-4; weak D call: TRBD1 (5 bases). V was trimmed by 6 bases and J by 8 bases, leaving 11 bases between them. Germline values: CDR1 DFQATT, CDR2 SNEGSKA (reference sequence). The CDR3 has 11 residues. The chain's CDR3 is CSALLGDIQYF. The DNA of the CDR3 is TGCAGTGCCCTGTTAGGGGACATTCAGTACTTC.

This clonotype was observed at least ten times. The gene calls are TRBV6-5 and TRBJ1-2, with no clear D. CDR1 MNHEY and CDR2 SVGAGI come from the germline V gene. The CDR3 has 15 amino acids. The V and J ends lost 0 bases and 4 bases respectively, with 12 bases between them. The DNA of the CDR3 is TGTGCCAGCAGTTACTCGAGCCCGGCAACCTATGGCTACACCTTC. Amino acid sequence: CASSYSSPATYGYTF.

The rearrangement joins TRBV5-1 to TRBJ2-5, with D uncertain. In germline, CDR1 is SGHRS, CDR2 YFSETQ. Trimming shortened V by 0 bases and J by 0 bases, and 9 bases separated the two germline ends. The CDR3 is 15 residues long. The CDR3 nucleotides read TGCGCCAGCAGCTTGGATTCCCGGAACCAAGAGACCCAGTACTTC. It codes for CASSLDSRNQETQYF.

As regards this clonotype: One base away lies a much larger clone, so this may be a sequencing read error. The DNA for the CDR3 is TGCGCCAGCAGCCAAGCCACGGACTCACCCCTCCACTTT. It yields the protein CASSQATDSPLHF. V and J are TRBV4-1 and TRBJ1-6; D ambiguous. This CDR3 spans 13 amino acids. Germline CDR1 and CDR2: MGHRA and YSYEKL. Trimming pared 1 base from V and 10 bases from J, leaving 8 bases between.

This clonotype was seen many times. The chain employs TRBV27 and TRBJ2-7; D might be TRBD1 (6 bases). The CDR3 is made up of 13 amino acids. V was shortened by 4 bases and J by 3 bases, with 10 bases between the two germline ends. Germline V gene lookup returns CDR1 MNHEY and CDR2 SMNVEV (reference sequence). CDR3 protein: CASSWGPGYEQYF. Written as DNA, the CDR3 is TGTGCCAGCAGTTGGGGGCCCGGCTACGAGCAGTACTTC.

A note on this clonotype: This may come from a read error, since a much larger clone is one base off. Since the CDR3 does not end with the conserved phenylalanine or tryptophan, this likely comes from a read error. The chain uses TRBV20-1 and TRBJ2-2; TRBD2 matches 10 bases. V gave up 0 bases and J gave up 7 bases; unmatched junction bases: 5. Germline values: CDR1 DFQATT, CDR2 SNEGSKA (reference sequence). The CDR3 is made up of 15 amino acids. Here the CDR3 reads CSAREASGGDGELFL. The CDR3 DNA reads TGCAGTGCTAGAGAAGCTAGCGGGGGAGACGGGGAGCTGTTTTTG.

A single count supports this clonotype. The chain carries TRBV27 and TRBJ2-1; no reliable D call. V lost 4 bases and J lost 4, with 17 bases in between. The CDR3 has 16 residues. Per the germline V gene, CDR1 is MNHEY and CDR2 is SMNVEV (reference sequence). CDR3 protein: CASSSPTRRRYNEQFF. The CDR3 region has the DNA TGTGCCAGCAGTTCCCCGACAAGAAGGAGATACAATGAGCAGTTCTTC.

This sequence joins TRBV20-1 and TRBJ1-5, with TRBD1 identical over 7 bases. This CDR3 is built from 14 residues. The V segment lost 5 bases and the J segment 4 bases; nucleotides outside the gene matches: 8. CDR1 and CDR2 from the germline V gene are DFQATT and SNEGSKA (reference sequence). The CDR3 reads CSAAPRDSNQPQHF. In DNA, the CDR3 is TGCAGTGCTGCCCCCCGGGACAGTAATCAGCCCCAGCATTTT.

This clonotype was seen a few times. Since a much larger clone is just one base distant, this may be a read error. Here the CDR3 DNA reads TGCGCCAGCAGCCAAGAAGGAGTCCGGCGGGGGGGTAGCACAGGTACGCAGTATTTT. Translation gives CASSQEGVRRGGSTGTQYF. The chain has TRBV4-3 and TRBJ2-3; 9 positions match TRBD2. This CDR3 has 19 amino acids. The germline CDR1 and CDR2 sequences are LGHNA and YSLEER.

The CDR3: CASSLEGQDGANVLTF. The CDR3 coding sequence is TGTGCCAGCAGCTTAGAGGGACAGGATGGGGCCAACGTCCTGACTTTC. This chain uses TRBV7-3 with TRBJ2-6; 8 bases line up with TRBD1. With V trimmed by 2 bases and J by 3 bases, 3 bases remained unmatched. Germline CDR1 and CDR2: SGHTA and FQGTGA. This CDR3 contains 16 residues.

This clonotype was picked up many times. V usage is TRBV11-2 and J usage is TRBJ2-5; no firm D call. The CDR3 has 11 residues. Between the trimmed V and J ends, which lost 5 bases and 5 bases, there was a span of 6 bases. Germline loops: CDR1 SGHAT, CDR2 FQNNGV. CDR3 nucleotides: TGTGCCAGCAGCCCGGGTGAGACCCAGTACTTC. Protein sequence: CASSPGETQYF.